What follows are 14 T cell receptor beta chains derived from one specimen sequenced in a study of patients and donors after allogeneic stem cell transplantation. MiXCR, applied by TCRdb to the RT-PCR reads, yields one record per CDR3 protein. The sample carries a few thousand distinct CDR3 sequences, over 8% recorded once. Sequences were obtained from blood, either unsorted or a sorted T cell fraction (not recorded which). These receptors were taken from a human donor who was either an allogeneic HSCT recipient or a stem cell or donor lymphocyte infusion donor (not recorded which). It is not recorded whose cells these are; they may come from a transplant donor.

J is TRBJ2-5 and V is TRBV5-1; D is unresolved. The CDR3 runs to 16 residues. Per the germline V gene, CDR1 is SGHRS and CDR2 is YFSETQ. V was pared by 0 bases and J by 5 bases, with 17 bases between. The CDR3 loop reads CASSLGQHQTRETQYF. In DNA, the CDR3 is TGCGCCAGCAGCTTGGGTCAACACCAAACGAGGGAGACCCAGTACTTC.

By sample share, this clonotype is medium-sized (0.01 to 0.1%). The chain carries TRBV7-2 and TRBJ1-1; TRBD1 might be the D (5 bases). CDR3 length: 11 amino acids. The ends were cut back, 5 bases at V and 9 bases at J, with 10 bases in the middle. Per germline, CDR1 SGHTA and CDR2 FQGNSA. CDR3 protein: CASSAGLQAFF. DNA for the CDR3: TGTGCCAGCAGCGCGGGACTTCAAGCTTTCTTT.

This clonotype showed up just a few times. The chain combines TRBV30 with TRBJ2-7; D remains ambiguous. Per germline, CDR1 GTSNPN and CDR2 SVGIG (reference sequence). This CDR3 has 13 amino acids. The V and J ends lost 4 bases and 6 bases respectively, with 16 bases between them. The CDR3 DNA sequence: TGTGCCTGGAATGATTTCCCGCTGGGCGAGCAGTACTTC. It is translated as CAWNDFPLGEQYF.

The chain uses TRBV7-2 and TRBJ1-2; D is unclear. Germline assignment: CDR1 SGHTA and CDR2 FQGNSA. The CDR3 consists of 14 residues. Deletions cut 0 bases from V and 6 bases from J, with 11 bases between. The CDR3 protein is CASSLASREDGYTF. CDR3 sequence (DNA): TGTGCCAGCAGCTTAGCGTCGAGGGAAGATGGCTACACCTTC.

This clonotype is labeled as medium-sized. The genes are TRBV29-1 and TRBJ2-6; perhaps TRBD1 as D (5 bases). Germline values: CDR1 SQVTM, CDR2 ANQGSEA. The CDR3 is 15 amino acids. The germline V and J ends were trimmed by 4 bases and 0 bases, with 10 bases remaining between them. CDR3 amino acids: CSVVEQVSGANVLTF. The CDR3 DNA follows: TGCAGCGTTGTCGAACAGGTCTCTGGGGCCAACGTCCTGACTTTC.

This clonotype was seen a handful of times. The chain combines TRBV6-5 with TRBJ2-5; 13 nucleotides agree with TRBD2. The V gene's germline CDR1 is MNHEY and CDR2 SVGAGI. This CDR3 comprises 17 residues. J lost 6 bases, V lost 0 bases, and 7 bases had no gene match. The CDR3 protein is CASSYSTSGRWWKTQYF. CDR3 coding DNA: TGTGCCAGCAGTTACTCGACTAGCGGGAGGTGGTGGAAGACCCAGTACTTC.

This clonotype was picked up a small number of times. CDR3: CSVPTGGSGYTF. In DNA form, the CDR3 reads TGCAGCGTACCGACAGGGGGTAGCGGCTACACCTTC. This sequence joins TRBV29-1 and TRBJ1-2, with 9 bases fitting TRBD1. Trimming cost V 6 bases and J 8 bases; bases outside gene matches: 7. The germline CDR1 and CDR2 sequences are SQVTM and ANQGSEA. The CDR3 covers 12 residues.

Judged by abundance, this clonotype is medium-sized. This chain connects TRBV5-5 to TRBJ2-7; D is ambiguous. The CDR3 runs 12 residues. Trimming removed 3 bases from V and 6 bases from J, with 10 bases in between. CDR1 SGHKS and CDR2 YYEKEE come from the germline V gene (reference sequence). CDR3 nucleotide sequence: TGTGCCAGCAGCTCATTTGGTGGCGAGCAGTACTTC. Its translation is CASSSFGGEQYF. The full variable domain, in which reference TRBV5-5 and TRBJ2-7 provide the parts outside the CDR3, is DAGVTQSPTHLIKTRGQQVTLRCSPISGHKSVSWYQQVLGQGPQFIFQYYEKEERGRGNFPDRFSARQFPNYSSELNVNALLLGDSALYLCASSSFGGEQYFGPGTRLTVT.

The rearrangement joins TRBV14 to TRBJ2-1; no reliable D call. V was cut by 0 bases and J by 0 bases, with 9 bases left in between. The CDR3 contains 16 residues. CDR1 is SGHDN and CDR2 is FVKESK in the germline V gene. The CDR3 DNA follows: TGTGCCAGCAGCCAAGATAGGTTTGACTCCTACAATGAGCAGTTCTTC. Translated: CASSQDRFDSYNEQFF.

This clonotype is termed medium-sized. The CDR3 nucleotides read TGCGCCAGCAGCTTGGCTCCCCAGGAGACCCAGTACTTC. Its protein product is CASSLAPQETQYF. The chain carries TRBV5-1 and TRBJ2-5; D call uncertain. Between the trimmed V and J ends, which lost 0 bases and 5 bases, there was a span of 8 bases. From germline, CDR1 is SGHRS and CDR2 YFSETQ. This CDR3 spans 13 amino acids.

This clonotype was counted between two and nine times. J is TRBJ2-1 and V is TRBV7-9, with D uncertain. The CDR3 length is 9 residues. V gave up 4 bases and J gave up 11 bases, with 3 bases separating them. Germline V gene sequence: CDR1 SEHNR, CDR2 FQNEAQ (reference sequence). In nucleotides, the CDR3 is TGTGCCAGCAGCTACCAGCAGTTCTTC. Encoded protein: CASSYQQFF.

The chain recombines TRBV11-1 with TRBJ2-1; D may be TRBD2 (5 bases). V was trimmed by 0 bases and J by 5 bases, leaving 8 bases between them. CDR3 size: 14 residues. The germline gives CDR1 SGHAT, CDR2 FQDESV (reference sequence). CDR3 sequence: CASSLASGNNEQFF. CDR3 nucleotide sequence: TGTGCCAGCAGCTTAGCCAGCGGTAACAATGAGCAGTTCTTC.

The CDR3, as DNA: TGTGCCAGCGAGGGACTGAACTACGAGCAGTACTTC. Amino acids: CASEGLNYEQYF. The V call is TRBV7-6, the J call TRBJ2-7; a weak D match, TRBD2 (6 bases). Trimming shortened V by 8 bases and J by 3 bases, and 11 bases separated the two germline ends. Germline V gene lookup returns CDR1 SGHVS and CDR2 FNYEAQ. The CDR3 loop spans 12 amino acids.

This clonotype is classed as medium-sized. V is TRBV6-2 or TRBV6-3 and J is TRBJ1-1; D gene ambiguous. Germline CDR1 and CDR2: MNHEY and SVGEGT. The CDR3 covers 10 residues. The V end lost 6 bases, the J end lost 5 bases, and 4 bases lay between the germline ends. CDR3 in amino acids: CASRETEAFF. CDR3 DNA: TGTGCCAGCAGGGAAACTGAAGCTTTCTTT.